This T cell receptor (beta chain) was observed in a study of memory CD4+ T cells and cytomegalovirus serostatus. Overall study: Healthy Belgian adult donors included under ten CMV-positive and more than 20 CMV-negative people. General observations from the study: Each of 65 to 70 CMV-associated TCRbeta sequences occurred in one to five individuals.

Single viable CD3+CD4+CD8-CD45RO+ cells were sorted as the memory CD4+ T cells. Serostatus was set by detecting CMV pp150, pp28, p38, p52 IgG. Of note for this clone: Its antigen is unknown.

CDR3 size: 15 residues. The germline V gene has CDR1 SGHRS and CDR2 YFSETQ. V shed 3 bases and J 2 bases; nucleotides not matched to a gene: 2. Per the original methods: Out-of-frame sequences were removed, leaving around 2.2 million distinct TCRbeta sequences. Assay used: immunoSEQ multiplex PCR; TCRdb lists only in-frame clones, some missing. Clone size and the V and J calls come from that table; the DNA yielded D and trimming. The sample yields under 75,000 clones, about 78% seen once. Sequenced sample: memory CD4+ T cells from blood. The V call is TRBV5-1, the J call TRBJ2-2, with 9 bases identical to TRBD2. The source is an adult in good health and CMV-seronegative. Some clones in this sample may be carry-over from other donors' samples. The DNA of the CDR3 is TGCGCCAGCAGCTCGCTAGCGGGAAACACCGGGGAGCTGTTTTTT. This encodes CASSSLAGNTGELFF.